This T cell receptor (beta chain) was identified during a study of cytomegalovirus exposure and HLA in healthy donors. Background on the study: When 398 donors were genotyped, approximately 81% of them were found to fall in the Caucasian-associated ancestry cluster.

From germline, CDR1 is SGHKS and CDR2 YYEKEE (reference sequence). The V segment lost 4 bases and the J segment 5 bases; nucleotides outside the gene matches: 14. This CDR3 spans 16 amino acids. Whole-study results and caveats: Immune exposure information comprised only CMV serostatus. In a later analysis, V- and J-gene trimming of beta chains associated with a DCLRE1C missense variant, replicated independently.

A remark on this clone: Its antigen is undetermined.

With 60 Vbeta and 13 Jbeta primers, the PCR was carried out. Sequencing was performed with immunoSEQ multiplex PCR; in TCRdb, only in-frame clones are kept and a portion is missing. The profile shows 110,000 to 150,000 clones, roughly 80% of them singletons. This chain links TRBV5-5 with TRBJ1-2; 7 bases map to TRBD1. The sample consisted of PBMCs. The TCR originated in a woman aged 45-59 years in good health and CMV-seropositive. The CDR3 DNA follows: TGTGCCAGCAGCCTCACAGGGGCGCGTGAAGGGTATGGCTACACCTTC. Translating it yields CASSLTGAREGYGYTF.